These 13 T cell receptor beta chains originate from one sample sequenced in a study of blood T cell repertoires in COVID-19. Produced via immunoSEQ multiplex PCR; TCRdb's table is partial and in-frame only. The sample consists of under 300,000 clones, 75% to 90% of them appearing once. Sequencing used PBMCs or T cells enriched from blood (not recorded which). These receptor sequences come from a woman aged 40 to 55 who had been exposed to COVID-19.

This clone was observed a few times. The chain joins TRBV3-1 (or the pseudogene TRBV3-2) to TRBJ2-1; TRBD2 agrees at 13 bases. Unmatched junction bases numbered 18, after V lost 4 bases and J lost 9 bases. CDR1 is LGHDT and CDR2 is YNNKEL in the germline V gene (reference sequence). The CDR3 is made up of 19 amino acids. Written as DNA, the CDR3 is TGTGCCAGCAGCCCAATCTACATACAGGGGACTAGCGGGACTAGTGAGCAGTTCTTC. Translation: CASSPIYIQGTSGTSEQFF.

The chain employs TRBV19 and TRBJ2-7, with TRBD1 matching over 7 bases. This CDR3 contains 13 residues. Germline trimming cut 5 bases from V and 2 bases from J; bases unmatched to any gene: 3. Germline V CDR1 and CDR2: LNHDA, SQIVND (reference sequence). CDR3 protein: CASSVGQAYEQYF. CDR3 nucleotides: TGTGCCAGTAGTGTTGGACAGGCCTACGAGCAGTACTTC.

The chain recombines TRBV11-3 with TRBJ2-1; D gene ambiguous. V was trimmed by 5 bases and J by 7 bases, leaving 12 bases between them. CDR1 is SGHNT, CDR2 YENEEA, per germline. CDR3 length: 13 amino acids. The CDR3 protein is CASSTRTENEQFF. The DNA for the CDR3 is TGTGCCAGCAGCACCCGAACAGAGAATGAGCAGTTCTTC.

V gene TRBV7-2 combines with J gene TRBJ2-2; D possibly corresponds to TRBD1 (6 bases). The germline V gene encodes CDR1 SGHTA and CDR2 FQGNSA. Trimming took off 5 bases at V and 5 bases at J, with 15 bases between the two ends. The CDR3 is 15 amino acids. For the CDR3, the DNA is TGTGCCAGCAGCCTGTCTGGGGGCGGGACCGGGGAGCTGTTTTTT. The encoded protein is CASSLSGGGTGELFF. Full variable domain (outside the CDR3, taken from reference TRBV7-2 and TRBJ2-2): GAGVSQSPSNKVTEKGKDVELRCDPISGHTALYWYRQSLGQGLEFLIYFQGNSAPDKSGLPSDRFSAERTGGSVSTLTIQRTQQEDSAVYLCASSLSGGGTGELFFGEGSRLTVL.

As concerns this clone: A junction end diverges from the germline sequence, so it may reflect a read error. This chain uses TRBV5-1 with TRBJ2-5, with a tentative D call TRBD2 (6 bases). The germline V gene encodes CDR1 SGHRS and CDR2 YFSETQ. This CDR3 contains 19 residues. CDR3 DNA sequence: TGTGCCAGCAGCTTGGCCAAGTTCCAGGGACTCCGGTACCAAGAGACCCAGTACTTC. As protein: CASSLAKFQGLRYQETQYF.

J is TRBJ1-4 and V is TRBV5-1; D perhaps matches TRBD1 (5 bases). Looked up from germline, CDR1 is SGHRS and CDR2 is YFSETQ. The CDR3 is 16 amino acids. V was cut by 0 bases and J by 1 base, with 10 bases left in between. The CDR3 region is CASSLAGGITNEKLFF. CDR3 bases: TGCGCCAGCAGCTTGGCCGGGGGAATAACTAATGAAAAACTGTTTTTT.

This sequence joins TRBV5-1 and TRBJ2-3, with D perhaps TRBD2 (6 bases). The length of the CDR3 is 15 residues. V was shortened by 1 base and J by 0 bases, with 9 bases between the two germline ends. Germline CDR1 is SGHRS and CDR2 is YFSETQ. For the CDR3, the DNA is TGCGCCAGCAGCTTGTATAGCGGAAGCACAGATACGCAGTATTTT. Amino acids: CASSLYSGSTDTQYF.

The chain carries TRBV4-1 and TRBJ2-7; the D is unclear. This CDR3 has 13 residues. Germline CDR1 reads MGHRA; CDR2 reads YSYEKL. Deletions cut 4 bases from V and 3 bases from J, with 10 bases between. The CDR3 protein is CASSLEMFYEQYF. CDR3 in DNA: TGCGCCAGCAGCCTGGAGATGTTCTACGAGCAGTACTTC.

V and J are TRBV5-4 and TRBJ2-1, with 12 bases matching TRBD1. The CDR3 has 16 residues. CDR1 SGHNT and CDR2 YYREEE come from the germline V gene (reference sequence). Trimming cost V 3 bases and J 7 bases; bases outside gene matches: 8. CDR3 residues: CASSSGGQGAWNEQFF. Here the CDR3 DNA reads TGTGCCAGCAGCTCTGGGGGACAGGGGGCTTGGAATGAGCAGTTCTTC.

This clone has a single count. J is TRBJ2-5 and V is TRBV3-1 (or the pseudogene TRBV3-2), with unresolved D. The CDR3 spans 13 residues. Per germline, CDR1 LGHDT and CDR2 YNNKEL (reference sequence). The V end lost 2 bases, the J end lost 4 bases, and 8 bases lay between the germline ends. The chain's CDR3 is CASSQPLRETQYF. The CDR3 DNA follows: TGTGCCAGCAGCCAACCCCTCCGAGAGACCCAGTACTTC.

This rearrangement joins TRBV9 to TRBJ1-6; perhaps TRBD1 as D (5 bases). This CDR3 spans 15 amino acids. V lost 0 bases and J 9 bases, leaving 13 bases between the germline ends. Germline lookup yields CDR1 SGDLS and CDR2 YYNGEE. The CDR3 DNA reads TGTGCCAGCAGCGTAGCGGGGGGTGGCGGTTCACCCCTCCACTTT. Its protein product is CASSVAGGGGSPLHF.

The chain carries TRBV30 and TRBJ2-3; 7 bases agree with TRBD2. J gave up 2 bases and V 5 bases, and 4 bases lay outside the gene matches. The CDR3 length is 13 residues. The germline CDR1 and CDR2 sequences are GTSNPN and SVGIG (reference sequence). The CDR3 loop reads CAWSSGITDTQYF. The CDR3 DNA is TGTGCCTGGTCGAGCGGGATCACAGATACGCAGTATTTT.

The V call is TRBV5-4, the J call TRBJ1-1; 10 nucleotides line up with TRBD1. Germline trimming cut 4 bases from V and 4 bases from J; bases unmatched to any gene: 7. Germline CDR1 reads SGHNT; CDR2 reads YYREEE (reference sequence). The CDR3 totals 15 residues. In DNA, the CDR3 is TGTGCCAGCAGCAGGGACAGGGGTTGGGGCACTGAAGCTTTCTTT. It is translated as CASSRDRGWGTEAFF.